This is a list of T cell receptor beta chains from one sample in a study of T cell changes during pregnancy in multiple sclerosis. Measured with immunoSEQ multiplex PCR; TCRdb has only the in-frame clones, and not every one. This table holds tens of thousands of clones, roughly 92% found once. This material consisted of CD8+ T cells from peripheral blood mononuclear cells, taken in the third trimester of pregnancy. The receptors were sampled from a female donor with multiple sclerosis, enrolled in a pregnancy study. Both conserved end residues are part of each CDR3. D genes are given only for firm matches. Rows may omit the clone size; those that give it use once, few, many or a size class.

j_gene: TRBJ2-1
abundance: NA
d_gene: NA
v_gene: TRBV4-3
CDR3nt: TGCGCCAGCAGCCAAGATTTTCCTAGCTCCTACAATGAGCAGTTCTTC
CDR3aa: CASSQDFPSSYNEQFF

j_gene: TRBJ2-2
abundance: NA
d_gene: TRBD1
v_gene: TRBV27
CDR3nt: TGTGCCAGCAGTTTATCGGGGGACAGGGGGTTCGGAACGAACACCGGGGAGCTGTTTTTT
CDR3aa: CASSLSGDRGFGTNTGELFF

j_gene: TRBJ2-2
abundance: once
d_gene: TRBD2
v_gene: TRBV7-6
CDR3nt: TGTGCCAGCAGCCTGGGACTAGCGGGAGGTGCCGGGGAGCTGTTTTTT
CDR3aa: CASSLGLAGGAGELFF

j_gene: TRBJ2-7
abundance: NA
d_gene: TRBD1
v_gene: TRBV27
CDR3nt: TGTGCCAGCTTGCCCTGGGGACAGGGGGCTAGATCCTACGAGCAGTACTTC
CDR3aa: CASLPWGQGARSYEQYF

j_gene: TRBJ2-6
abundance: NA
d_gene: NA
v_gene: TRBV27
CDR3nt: TGTGCCAGCAGTTTGTCCCCCCTTGGGGCCAACGTCCTGACTTTC
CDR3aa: CASSLSPLGANVLTF

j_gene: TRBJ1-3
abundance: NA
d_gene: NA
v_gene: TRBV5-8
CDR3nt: TGTGCCAGCAGCACCGGGACAGGAAACACCATATATTTT
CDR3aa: CASSTGTGNTIYF

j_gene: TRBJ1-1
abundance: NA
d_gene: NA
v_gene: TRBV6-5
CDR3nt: TGTGCCAGCAGTTACGGTATCTCGGGGGTTGAAGCTTTCTTT
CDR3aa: CASSYGISGVEAFF

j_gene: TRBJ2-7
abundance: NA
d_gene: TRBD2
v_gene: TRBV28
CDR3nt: TGTGCCAGCAGTTTAAAGGGACTATACGAGCAGTACTTC
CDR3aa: CASSLKGLYEQYF

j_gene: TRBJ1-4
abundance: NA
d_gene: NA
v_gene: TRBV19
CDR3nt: TGTGCCAGTAGTATATCGGGGTCACAACTGTTTTTT
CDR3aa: CASSISGSQLFF

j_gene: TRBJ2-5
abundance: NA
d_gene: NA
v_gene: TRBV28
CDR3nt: TGTGCCAGCAGTAAATCGGACAGAAAAGAGACCCAGTACTTC
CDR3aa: CASSKSDRKETQYF

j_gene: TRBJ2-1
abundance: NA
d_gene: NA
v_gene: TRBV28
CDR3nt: TGTGCCAGCAGTTACTACTCGAGGGACAATGAGCAGTTCTTC
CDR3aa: CASSYYSRDNEQFF

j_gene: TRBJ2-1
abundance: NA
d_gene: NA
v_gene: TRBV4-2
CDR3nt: TGTGCCAGCAGCCAAGATTTAGAAGCGGAGATATACAATGAGCAGTTCTTC
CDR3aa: CASSQDLEAEIYNEQFF

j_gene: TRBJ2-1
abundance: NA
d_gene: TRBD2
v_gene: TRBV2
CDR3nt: TGTGCCAGCAGTGAGGGACTAGGAATATATGAGCAGTTCTTC
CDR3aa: CASSEGLGIYEQFF

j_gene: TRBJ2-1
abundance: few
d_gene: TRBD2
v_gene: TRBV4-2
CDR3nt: TGTGCCAGCAGCCAAGAGGGCGGGAGCGGGTACAATGAGCAGTTCTTC
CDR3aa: CASSQEGGSGYNEQFF

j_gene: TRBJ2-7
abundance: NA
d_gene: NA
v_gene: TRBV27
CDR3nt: TGTGCCAGCAGTTTATATCGGCAGGGGAGCGTCTACGAGCAGTACTTC
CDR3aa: CASSLYRQGSVYEQYF

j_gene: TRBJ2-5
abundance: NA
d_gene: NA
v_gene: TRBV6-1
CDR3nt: TGTGCCAGCAGTGAGGATAGGACTAAGAGATATGAGACCCAGTACTTC
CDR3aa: CASSEDRTKRYETQYF

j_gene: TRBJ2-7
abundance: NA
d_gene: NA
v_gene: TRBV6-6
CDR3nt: TGTGCCAGCAGACGCGAGATAGCGTACGAGCAGTACTTC
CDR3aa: CASRREIAYEQYF

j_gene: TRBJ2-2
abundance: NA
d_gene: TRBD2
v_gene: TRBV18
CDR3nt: TGTGCCAGCTCACCACCCGGGGGAGGGCCATCCGGGGAGCTGTTTTTT
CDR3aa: CASSPPGGGPSGELFF

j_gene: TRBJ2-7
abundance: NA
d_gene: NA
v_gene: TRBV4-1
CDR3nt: TGCGCCAGCAGCCAAGAGTGCTCGAATTGCGTACCTACCTACGAGCAGTACTTC
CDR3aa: CASSQECSNCVPTYEQYF

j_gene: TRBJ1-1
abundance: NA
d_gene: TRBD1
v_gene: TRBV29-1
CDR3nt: TGCAGCGGAACAGGGGGCACTGAAGCTTTCTTT
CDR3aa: CSGTGGTEAFF

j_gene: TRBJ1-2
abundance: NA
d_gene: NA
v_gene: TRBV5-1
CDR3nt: TGCGCCAGCAGCTTGGTACGCGTCGGCTATGGCTACACCTTC
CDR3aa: CASSLVRVGYGYTF

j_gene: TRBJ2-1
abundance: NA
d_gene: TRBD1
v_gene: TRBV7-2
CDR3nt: TGTGCCAGCAGGCCAGGACAGGAGCTCTACAATGAGCAGTTCTTC
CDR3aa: CASRPGQELYNEQFF

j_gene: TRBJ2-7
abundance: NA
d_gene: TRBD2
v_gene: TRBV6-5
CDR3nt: TGTGCCAGCAGTTACTCGGGGGGGTCCCTTTCCTACGAGCAGTACTTC
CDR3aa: CASSYSGGSLSYEQYF